This record covers a single T cell receptor (beta chain). The trim removed 3 bases at V and 5 bases at J, leaving 5 bases unmatched. This CDR3 is built from 14 residues. Germline V gene sequence: CDR1 SEHNR, CDR2 FQNEAQ (reference sequence). Study processing details: Amplification of reference gene primers was used by the study to estimate nucleated cell counts. The method was immunoSEQ multiplex PCR; TCRdb's version includes in-frame clones alone and lacks a portion of them. The DNA was the basis for D and trimming; V, J and clone size are from that table. This table has some 200,000 clones, more than 70% appearing once. This specimen belongs to a study of blood T cell repertoires in COVID-19. On the study more broadly: The United States, Italy and Spain provided the acute and convalescent COVID-19 samples. The analysed material was cDNA or gDNA that came from T cells, B-cell-depleted T cells, or PBMCs.

The TCR comes from a man aged 40-50 years with active or convalescent COVID-19. The V call is TRBV7-9, the J call TRBJ2-7; the match to TRBD1 covers 9 bases. Sample: peripheral blood. The CDR3: CASSFRQGVDEQYF. DNA of the CDR3: TGTGCCAGCAGCTTCCGACAGGGGGTCGACGAGCAGTACTTC.